Described below is a single T cell receptor (beta chain) sequence and its context. Its antigen is not identified. This sample stems from a study of T cells in tuberculosis. At study entry, adolescents had tuberculin skin tests and IGRA screening. Notes on the study in general: Active tuberculosis patients had shorter CDR3-alpha; the beta difference was nonsignificant. Cases with active tuberculosis were adults, while controls were adolescents.

Clones were read by immunoSEQ multiplex PCR, and TCRdb kept only the in-frame ones, dropping some. The sample carries some 31,000 clones, just under 97% recorded once. Sequenced: PBMCs. This receptor was taken from a donor aged 10-29 years with latent tuberculosis or without tuberculosis infection.

DNA for the CDR3: TGCAGCGTTCACAGGGGCGGGAACACTGAAGCTTTCTTT. Amino acids: CSVHRGGNTEAFF. The chain employs TRBV29-1 and TRBJ1-1, with TRBD1 matching 7 bases. CDR1 is SQVTM, CDR2 ANQGSEA, per germline. V dropped 5 bases and J dropped 1; count of bases not matched to a gene: 4. This CDR3 is 13 amino acids long.